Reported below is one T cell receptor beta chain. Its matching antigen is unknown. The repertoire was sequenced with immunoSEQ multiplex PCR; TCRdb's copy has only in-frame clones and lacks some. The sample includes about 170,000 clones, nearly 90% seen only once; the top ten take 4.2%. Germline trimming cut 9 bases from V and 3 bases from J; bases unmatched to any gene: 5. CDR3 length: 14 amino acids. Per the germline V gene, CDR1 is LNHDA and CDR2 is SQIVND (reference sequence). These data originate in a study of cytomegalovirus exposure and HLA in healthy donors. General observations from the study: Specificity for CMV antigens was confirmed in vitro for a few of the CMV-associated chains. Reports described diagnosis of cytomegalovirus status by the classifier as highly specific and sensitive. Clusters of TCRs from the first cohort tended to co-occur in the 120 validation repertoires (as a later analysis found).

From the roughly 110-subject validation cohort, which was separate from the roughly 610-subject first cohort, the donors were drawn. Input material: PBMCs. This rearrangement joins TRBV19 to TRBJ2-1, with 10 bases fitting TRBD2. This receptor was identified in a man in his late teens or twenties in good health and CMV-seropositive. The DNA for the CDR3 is TGTGCCAGCCAGGGACTAGCGAGCTACAATGAGCAGTTCTTC. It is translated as CASQGLASYNEQFF.